A single sample is the source of the 21 T cell receptor beta chains below, sequenced in a study of OX40 agonist ivuxolimab in advanced cancers. The library was generated by the immunoSEQ multiplex PCR assay. What TCRdb holds here is the immuneACCESS table cut down to in-frame rearrangements. Part of the clones is not present; checked against another copy, under half of the missing clones reflect an unresolved V gene, and the others are unexplained. Recorded for this sample are 100,000 or so clones; 70% to 90% of them occurred a single time. In total, the top ten clones hold more than 5.5% of the sample. Sample: CD4+ or CD8+ T cells sorted from blood, taken in a trial of the OX40 agonist ivuxolimab. The source is an adult with an advanced solid tumor such as melanoma, head and neck, liver or kidney cancer.

The chain has TRBV11-2 and TRBJ1-5; TRBD1 is a possible D gene (5 bases). The V end was cut by 4 bases, the J end by 1 base, with 5 bases between. CDR1 is SGHAT, CDR2 FQNNGV, per germline. The CDR3 contains 13 residues. This CDR3 reads CASSWDSNQPQHF. The CDR3 DNA reads TGTGCCAGCAGCTGGGACAGCAATCAGCCCCAGCATTTT.

This chain connects TRBV14 to TRBJ2-2; either TRBD1 or TRBD2 may fit D (5 bases each). The CDR3 totals 14 residues. The ends were cut back, 4 bases at V and 3 bases at J, with 9 bases in the middle. CDR1 and CDR2 (germline): SGHDN, FVKESK. As DNA, the CDR3 is TGTGCCAGCAGCCGGGACCGATACACCGGGGAGCTGTTTTTT. Translated, it gives CASSRDRYTGELFF.

The genes are TRBV2 and TRBJ1-5; no reliable D call. V was shortened by 2 bases and J by 0 bases, with 5 bases between the two germline ends. The germline V gene encodes CDR1 SNHLY and CDR2 FYNNEI. The CDR3 sequence is 14 residues long. CDR3 DNA: TGTGCCAGCAGTGAAACCTATAGCAATCAGCCCCAGCATTTT. Encoded protein: CASSETYSNQPQHF.

The chain joins TRBV6-6 to TRBJ2-7; 13 bases map to TRBD2. CDR3 length: 16 amino acids. V was pared by 6 bases and J by 2 bases, with 7 bases of the junction left unmatched. CDR1 and CDR2 from the germline V gene are MNHNY and SVGAGI (reference sequence). CDR3 bases: TGTGCCAGCAGGCCGACTAGCGGGGGGTCAGCCTACGAGCAGTACTTC. The encoded protein is CASRPTSGGSAYEQYF.

The chain employs TRBV2 and TRBJ1-5; 7 bases map to TRBD1. The CDR3 loop spans 14 amino acids. Germline assignment: CDR1 SNHLY and CDR2 FYNNEI. V trimming: 6 bases; J trimming: 0 bases; junction bases outside the gene matches: 2. CDR3 DNA sequence: TGTGCCAGCAGACAGGGGAATAGCAATCAGCCCCAGCATTTT. This encodes CASRQGNSNQPQHF.

The rearrangement links TRBV6-1 to TRBJ2-5, with 7 bases lining up with TRBD1. From germline, CDR1 is MNHNS and CDR2 SASEGT. This CDR3 is 14 amino acids long. J gave up 4 bases and V 4 bases, and 6 bases lay outside the gene matches. The CDR3 DNA reads as TGTGCCAGCAGTGCACAGGGGTCCCGAGAGACCCAGTACTTC. This gives the protein CASSAQGSRETQYF.

CDR3 loop: CASSESYSPEETQYF. CDR3 coding DNA: TGCGCCAGCAGTGAGTCGTACTCCCCAGAGGAGACCCAGTACTTC. The chain links TRBV10-1 to TRBJ2-5; D is uncertain. Germline V gene sequence: CDR1 WNHNN, CDR2 SYGVQD (reference sequence). V lost 0 bases and J 5 bases, leaving 13 bases between the germline ends. This CDR3 is built from 15 residues.

The V and J genes are TRBV27 and TRBJ1-1; tentative D call: TRBD1 (5 bases). This CDR3 is 16 amino acids long. Germline V gene data show CDR1 as MNHEY and CDR2 as SMNVEV (reference sequence). Between the trimmed V and J ends, which lost 5 bases and 1 base, there was a span of 17 bases. CDR3 bases: TGTGCCAGCAGTCCTCTGGGGGGTCTGCGGAACACTGAAGCTTTCTTT. This encodes CASSPLGGLRNTEAFF.

The rearrangement joins TRBV5-1 to TRBJ1-2; unclear D gene. The ends were cut back, 1 base at V and 0 bases at J, with 7 bases in the middle. Germline V CDR1 and CDR2: SGHRS, YFSETQ. This CDR3 is 14 amino acids long. The CDR3 DNA is TGCGCCAGCAGCTTGCGGGCCACTAACTATGGCTACACCTTC. Translating it yields CASSLRATNYGYTF.

DNA for the CDR3: TGTGCCTGGACAGGGGAAAGAAACACCATATATTTT. Translating it yields CAWTGERNTIYF. This chain connects TRBV30 to TRBJ1-3; D possibly corresponds to TRBD1 (6 bases). This CDR3 region has 12 residues. Per germline, CDR1 GTSNPN and CDR2 SVGIG (reference sequence). Deletions cut 4 bases from V and 5 bases from J, with 9 bases between.

This chain links TRBV5-1 with TRBJ1-2; D remains unclear. This CDR3 has 15 residues. Trimming stripped 4 bases from V and 4 bases from J, with 17 bases between. CDR1 is SGHRS and CDR2 is YFSETQ in the germline V gene. The chain's CDR3 is CASSPSGQDVYGYTF. The CDR3 DNA reads as TGCGCCAGCAGCCCCTCGGGCCAGGACGTCTATGGCTACACCTTC.

The rearrangement links TRBV11-3 to TRBJ2-1; no firm D call. Germline CDR1 SGHNT, CDR2 YENEEA. This CDR3 contains 13 residues. The V end was cut by 1 base, the J end by 10 bases, with 11 bases between. CDR3 DNA sequence: TGTGCCAGCAGCTTAGTCCAATCGGTGGAGCAGTTCTTC. This encodes CASSLVQSVEQFF.

This chain joins TRBV5-1 and TRBJ2-1; possibly TRBD1 for D (5 bases). The CDR3 spans 14 residues. CDR1 and CDR2 (germline): SGHRS, YFSETQ. V lost 2 bases, J lost 7 bases, and 13 bases lay in between. CDR3 DNA: TGCGCCAGCAGCTTTGGACAAAATAGGAATGAGCAGTTCTTC. Its translation: CASSFGQNRNEQFF. The variable domain in full, with the rest retrieved from reference TRBV5-1 and TRBJ2-1, is KAGVTQTPRYLIKTRGQQVTLSCSPISGHRSVSWYQQTPGQGLQFLFEYFSETQRNKGNFPGRFSGRQFSNSRSEMNVSTLELGDSALYLCASSFGQNRNEQFFGPGTRLTVL.

V gene TRBV6-5 combines with J gene TRBJ2-5; 7 nucleotides match TRBD1. This CDR3 is built from 14 residues. Germline values: CDR1 MNHEY, CDR2 SVGAGI. Losses at the gene ends were 6 bases for V and 7 bases for J; bases not matched to a gene: 11. The CDR3: CASRAGLAGGTQYF. Here the CDR3 DNA reads TGTGCCAGCAGGGCCGGTCTTGCAGGGGGGACCCAGTACTTC.

This clone was seen more than once but under ten times. The chain couples TRBV11-2 to TRBJ2-7; the D gene is possibly TRBD2 (7 bases). The germline V and J ends were trimmed by 4 bases and 10 bases, with 23 bases remaining between them. CDR3 length: 15 residues. Germline V lookup: CDR1 SGHAT, CDR2 FQNNGV. CDR3 coding DNA: TGTGCCAGCAGCTCTCTAGGGGGGGCCAACTATTACCAGTACTTC. Residues: CASSSLGGANYYQYF.

The chain links TRBV2 to TRBJ1-1, with a tentative D call TRBD1 (5 bases). Trimming left V 6 bases short and J 1 base short, with 9 bases between. Germline-derived CDR1 and CDR2 are SNHLY and FYNNEI. The CDR3 length is 13 residues. DNA of the CDR3: TGTGCCAGCAGGAGGCAGGGGAACACTGAAGCTTTCTTT. It specifies CASRRQGNTEAFF. Full variable domain (remainder filled in from reference TRBV2 and TRBJ1-1): EPEVTQTPSHQVTQMGQEVILRCVPISNHLYFYWYRQILGQKVEFLVSFYNNEISEKSEIFDDQFSVERPDGSNFTLKIRSTKLEDSAMYFCASRRQGNTEAFFGQGTRLTVV.

V usage is TRBV4-1 and J usage is TRBJ2-7, with TRBD2 matching over 7 bases. The CDR3 runs 15 residues. V gave up 0 bases and J gave up 6 bases; unmatched junction bases: 8. Germline values: CDR1 MGHRA, CDR2 YSYEKL. CDR3 nucleotide sequence: TGCGCCAGCAGCCAAGACACGGGGGGAGCATCCGAGCAGTACTTC. It codes for CASSQDTGGASEQYF.

This clone was seen only a few times. The chain is built from TRBV7-9 and TRBJ1-2, with 7 bases aligning to TRBD1. There are 17 residues in the CDR3. Germline V CDR1 and CDR2: SEHNR, FQNEAQ (reference sequence). The J segment lost 0 bases and the V segment lost 4 bases, leaving 11 bases of the junction unmatched. DNA of the CDR3: TGTGCCAGCAGCTCTTGGGAAGGGGGCCGTTCTAACTATGGCTACACCTTC. It yields the protein CASSSWEGGRSNYGYTF.

In its sample, this clone was seen a few times. V usage is TRBV29-1 and J usage is TRBJ1-1; D is uncertain. Germline V gene sequence: CDR1 SQVTM, CDR2 ANQGSEA. This CDR3 region has 13 residues. Trimming removed 3 bases from V and 0 bases from J, with 8 bases in between. The CDR3 loop reads CSVDTTMNTEAFF. CDR3 bases: TGCAGCGTTGACACGACTATGAACACTGAAGCTTTCTTT.

The chain uses TRBV4-2 and TRBJ1-4; no reliable D call. Germline CDR1 and CDR2: LGHNA and YNFKEQ. The CDR3 has 12 residues. V was pared by 2 bases and J by 8 bases, with 6 bases between. The DNA for the CDR3 is TGTGCCAGCAGCCAACTAGGAGAAAAACTGTTTTTT. Translated: CASSQLGEKLFF.

The rearrangement uses TRBV18 and TRBJ1-1; perhaps TRBD1 as D (5 bases). The CDR3 sequence is 14 residues long. Germline V CDR1 and CDR2: KGHSH, LQKENI. V lost 4 bases, J lost 3 bases, and 12 bases lay in between. CDR3 sequence: CASSLQTADTEAFF. The CDR3 DNA reads TGTGCCAGCTCACTCCAGACAGCAGACACTGAAGCTTTCTTT.